The TCR beta chain under discussion was sequenced for a study of blood T cell repertoires in COVID-19. About the research overall: COVID-19 samples from acute and convalescent phases originated in the United States, Italy and Spain.

The method was immunoSEQ multiplex PCR; TCRdb's version includes in-frame clones alone and lacks a portion of them. Altogether more than 150,000 clones are present, just over 85% being singletons, with the ten largest covering about 7%. This CDR3 region has 11 residues. J gave up 7 bases and V 7 bases, and 4 bases lay outside the gene matches. Germline V CDR1 and CDR2: SQVTM, ANQGSEA. This rearrangement joins TRBV29-1 to TRBJ1-2; 9 bases agree with TRBD1. This TCR was recovered from a man over 45 with active or convalescent COVID-19. Sequenced: peripheral blood. This chain's CDR3 is CSGLQGAGYTF. CDR3 in DNA: TGCAGCGGGCTACAGGGGGCTGGCTACACCTTC.